These T cell receptor beta chains were read from a single sample in a study of Ad26.COV2.S vaccination and SARS-CoV-2 variants. TCRdb keeps only in-frame clones here, not all; method: immunoSEQ multiplex PCR. The sample gives 300,000 to 400,000 clones, approximately 86% of which show up once; 2% to 2.5% is in the top ten. The sequencing here drew on peripheral blood, taken in a trial of Ad26.COV2.S vaccine versus placebo. These receptors were taken from a person between 18 and 60 years old who received the Ad26.COV2.S COVID-19 vaccine or a placebo. Each CDR3 is given with its conserved first and last residue. Each record gives: J gene, D gene, clone size, V gene, CDR3 protein, CDR3 DNA. D genes are given only for firm matches. Clone sizes are given selectively: once, few, many, or a class where the clone is expanded.

j_gene: TRBJ2-5; d_gene: NA; abundance: NA; v_gene: TRBV3-1/TRBV3-2; CDR3aa: CASSLDFLETQYF; CDR3nt: TGTGCCAGCAGCCTGGACTTCCTGGAGACCCAGTACTTC
j_gene: TRBJ2-7; d_gene: TRBD1; abundance: NA; v_gene: TRBV27; CDR3aa: CASSSSRDRGRGQYF; CDR3nt: TGTGCCAGCAGTTCAAGCCGGGACAGGGGGCGAGGGCAGTACTTC
j_gene: TRBJ2-7; d_gene: NA; abundance: once; v_gene: TRBV6-6; CDR3aa: CASSYGPYEQYF; CDR3nt: TGTGCCAGCAGTTATGGCCCCTACGAGCAGTACTTC
j_gene: TRBJ1-5; d_gene: NA; abundance: NA; v_gene: TRBV6-4; CDR3aa: CAPWRGESNQPQHF; CDR3nt: TGTGCGCCCTGGAGAGGGGAAAGCAATCAGCCCCAGCATTTT
j_gene: TRBJ1-1; d_gene: NA; abundance: NA; v_gene: TRBV23-1; CDR3aa: CASSLRRTELNTEAFF; CDR3nt: TGCGCCAGCAGTCTCCGAAGGACAGAGTTGAACACTGAAGCTTTCTTT
j_gene: TRBJ2-5; d_gene: TRBD2; abundance: NA; v_gene: TRBV5-1; CDR3aa: CASSLSGGPETQYF; CDR3nt: TGCGCCAGCAGCCTGAGCGGGGGGCCGGAGACCCAGTACTTC
j_gene: TRBJ2-3; d_gene: NA; abundance: NA; v_gene: TRBV5-4; CDR3aa: CASSLVGAASTDTQYF; CDR3nt: TGTGCCAGCAGCTTGGTCGGGGCGGCCTCCACAGATACGCAGTATTTT
j_gene: TRBJ1-4; d_gene: NA; abundance: few; v_gene: TRBV7-9; CDR3aa: CASSLATTNEKLFF; CDR3nt: TGTGCCAGCAGCTTAGCTACAACTAATGAAAAACTGTTTTTT
j_gene: TRBJ2-1; d_gene: TRBD2; abundance: NA; v_gene: TRBV6-1; CDR3aa: CASSEWGGSSYNEQFF; CDR3nt: TGTGCCAGCAGTGAATGGGGGGGGAGCTCCTACAATGAGCAGTTCTTC
j_gene: TRBJ2-1; d_gene: NA; abundance: NA; v_gene: TRBV28; CDR3aa: CASSLMGDEQFF; CDR3nt: TGTGCCAGCAGTTTAATGGGTGATGAGCAGTTCTTC
j_gene: TRBJ1-1; d_gene: NA; abundance: NA; v_gene: TRBV5-5; CDR3aa: CASSSLWGQNTEAFF; CDR3nt: TGTGCCAGCAGCTCCCTGTGGGGGCAGAACACTGAAGCTTTCTTT
j_gene: TRBJ1-5; d_gene: NA; abundance: few; v_gene: TRBV10-1; CDR3aa: CASSPEDQPQHF; CDR3nt: TGCGCCAGCAGTCCAGAGGATCAGCCCCAGCATTTT
j_gene: TRBJ1-3; d_gene: TRBD1; abundance: NA; v_gene: TRBV4-2; CDR3aa: CASSRQGTGISGNTIYF; CDR3nt: TGTGCCAGCAGCCGACAGGGGACAGGAATCTCTGGAAACACCATATATTTT
j_gene: TRBJ2-1; d_gene: TRBD1; abundance: many; v_gene: TRBV7-3; CDR3aa: CASSIWAGGGNEQFF; CDR3nt: TGTGCCAGCAGCATATGGGCAGGGGGTGGCAATGAGCAGTTCTTC